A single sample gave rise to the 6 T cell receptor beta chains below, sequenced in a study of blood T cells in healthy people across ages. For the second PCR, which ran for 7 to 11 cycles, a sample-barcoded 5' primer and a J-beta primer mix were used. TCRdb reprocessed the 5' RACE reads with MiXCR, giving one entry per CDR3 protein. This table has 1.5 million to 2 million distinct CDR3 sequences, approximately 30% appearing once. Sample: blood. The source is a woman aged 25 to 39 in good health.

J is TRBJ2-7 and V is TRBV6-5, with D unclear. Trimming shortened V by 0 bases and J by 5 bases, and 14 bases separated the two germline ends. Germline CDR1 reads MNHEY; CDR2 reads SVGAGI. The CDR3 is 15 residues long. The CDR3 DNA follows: TGTGCCAGCAGTTACTCGAAGGCGGACCGAGACGAGCAGTACTTC. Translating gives CASSYSKADRDEQYF.

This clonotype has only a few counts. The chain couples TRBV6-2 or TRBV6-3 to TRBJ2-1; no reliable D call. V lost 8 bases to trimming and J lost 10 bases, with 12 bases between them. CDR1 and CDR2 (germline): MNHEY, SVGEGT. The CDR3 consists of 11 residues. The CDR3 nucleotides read TGTGCCAGCCGAACCACCTACGAGCAGTTCTTC. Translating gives CASRTTYEQFF.

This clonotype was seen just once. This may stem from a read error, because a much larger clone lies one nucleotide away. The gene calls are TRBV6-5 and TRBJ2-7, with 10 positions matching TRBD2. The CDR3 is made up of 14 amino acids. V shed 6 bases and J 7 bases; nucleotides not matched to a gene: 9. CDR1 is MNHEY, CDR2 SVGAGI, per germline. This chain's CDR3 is CASSRPSGRDEQYF. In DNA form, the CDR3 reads TGTGCCAGCAGCCGACCTAGCGGGAGAGATGAGCAGTACTTC.

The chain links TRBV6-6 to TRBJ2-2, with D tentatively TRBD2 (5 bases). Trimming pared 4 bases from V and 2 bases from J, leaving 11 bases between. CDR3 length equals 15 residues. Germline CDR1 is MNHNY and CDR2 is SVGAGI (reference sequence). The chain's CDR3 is CASSSASSNTGELFF. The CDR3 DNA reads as TGTGCCAGCAGTTCTGCTAGCTCTAACACCGGGGAGCTGTTTTTT.

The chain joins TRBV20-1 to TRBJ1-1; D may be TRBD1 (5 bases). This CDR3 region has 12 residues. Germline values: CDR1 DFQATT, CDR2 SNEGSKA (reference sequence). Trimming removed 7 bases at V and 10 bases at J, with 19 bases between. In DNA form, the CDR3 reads TGCAGTGGTTTGGAGGAGGGACCGGGAGCTTTCTTT. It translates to CSGLEEGPGAFF.

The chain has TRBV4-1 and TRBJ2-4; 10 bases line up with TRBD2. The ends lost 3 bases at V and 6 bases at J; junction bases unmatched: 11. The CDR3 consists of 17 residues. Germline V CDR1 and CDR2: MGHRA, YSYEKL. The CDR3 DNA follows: TGCGCCAGCAGCCAGGAGGGAGCGGGGGGGCCTAGAAACATTCAGTACTTC. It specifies CASSQEGAGGPRNIQYF.